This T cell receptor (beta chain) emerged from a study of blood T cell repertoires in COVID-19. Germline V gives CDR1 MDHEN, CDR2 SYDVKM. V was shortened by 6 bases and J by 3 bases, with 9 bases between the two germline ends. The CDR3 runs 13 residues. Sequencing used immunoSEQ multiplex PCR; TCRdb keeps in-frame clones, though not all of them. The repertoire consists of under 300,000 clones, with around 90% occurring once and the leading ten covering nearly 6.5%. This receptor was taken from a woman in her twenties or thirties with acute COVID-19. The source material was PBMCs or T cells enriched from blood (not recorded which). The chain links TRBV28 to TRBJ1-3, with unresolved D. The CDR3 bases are TGTGCCAGCAGCACCCCCAGTGGAAACACCATATATTTT. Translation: CASSTPSGNTIYF.